The rows below give T cell receptor beta chains drawn from one sample of a study of cytomegalovirus exposure and HLA in healthy donors. Produced via immunoSEQ multiplex PCR; TCRdb's table is partial and in-frame only. This sample has over 75,000 clones; around 90% occur once, and the top ten carry about 2.2%. The sample was PBMCs. These receptors were obtained from a man younger than 40 in good health and CMV-seronegative. The CDR3 runs from the conserved cysteine through the conserved F or W. D genes are given only for firm matches. Clone size, where shown, is once, few, many, or a class for clones that have expanded.

j_call: TRBJ1-1
v_call: TRBV28
clone_size: .
d_call: .
cdr3_aa: CASRKTGPSNTEAFF
cdr3_nt: TGTGCCAGCAGGAAAACAGGGCCAAGCAACACTGAAGCTTTCTTT

j_call: TRBJ1-1
v_call: TRBV10-1
clone_size: .
d_call: .
cdr3_aa: CASSRTGKGTEAFF
cdr3_nt: TGCGCCAGCAGCCGCACAGGGAAGGGGACTGAAGCTTTCTTT

j_call: TRBJ2-5
v_call: TRBV2
clone_size: .
d_call: TRBD1
cdr3_aa: CASLHTGTGVRETQYF
cdr3_nt: TGTGCCAGCCTCCATACCGGGACAGGGGTGAGAGAGACCCAGTACTTC

j_call: TRBJ1-1
v_call: TRBV2
clone_size: .
d_call: TRBD1
cdr3_aa: CASTGGGGLNTEAFF
cdr3_nt: TGTGCCAGCACCGGAGGAGGGGGCCTCAACACTGAAGCTTTCTTT

j_call: TRBJ2-7
v_call: TRBV30
clone_size: .
d_call: TRBD1
cdr3_aa: CAWSAQGTGGYEQYF
cdr3_nt: TGTGCCTGGAGCGCACAGGGGACAGGGGGCTACGAGCAGTACTTC

j_call: TRBJ2-1
v_call: TRBV29-1
clone_size: .
d_call: TRBD2
cdr3_aa: CSVEGGRALGEQFF
cdr3_nt: TGCAGCGTTGAGGGCGGGAGAGCCCTAGGGGAGCAGTTCTTC

j_call: TRBJ1-2
v_call: TRBV11-2
clone_size: .
d_call: .
cdr3_aa: CASSFKLGYGYTF
cdr3_nt: TGTGCCAGCAGCTTTAAACTAGGATATGGCTACACCTTC

j_call: TRBJ2-2
v_call: TRBV11-3
clone_size: once
d_call: .
cdr3_aa: CASRGSGAGELFF
cdr3_nt: TGTGCCAGCAGAGGATCGGGAGCCGGGGAGCTGTTTTTT

j_call: TRBJ1-2
v_call: TRBV18
clone_size: .
d_call: .
cdr3_aa: CASSPGTGIGYGYTF
cdr3_nt: TGTGCCAGCTCACCAGGTACAGGGATAGGCTATGGCTACACCTTC

j_call: TRBJ1-6
v_call: TRBV19
clone_size: .
d_call: TRBD1
cdr3_aa: CASSTQRQGSSSPLHF
cdr3_nt: TGTGCCAGTAGTACCCAGAGACAGGGCTCTTCTTCACCCCTCCACTTT

j_call: TRBJ2-1
v_call: TRBV25-1
clone_size: .
d_call: .
cdr3_aa: CASSEQDLRSYNEQFF
cdr3_nt: TGTGCCAGCAGTGAGCAGGATCTTCGCTCCTACAATGAGCAGTTCTTC

j_call: TRBJ2-3
v_call: TRBV28
clone_size: .
d_call: TRBD2
cdr3_aa: CASSNGGGSVDTQYF
cdr3_nt: TGTGCCAGCTCGAATGGCGGGGGGTCCGTAGATACGCAGTATTTT

j_call: TRBJ1-2
v_call: TRBV7-2
clone_size: .
d_call: .
cdr3_aa: CASSPLRDSGYTF
cdr3_nt: TGTGCCAGCAGCCCCCTTCGAGACTCTGGCTACACCTTC

j_call: TRBJ2-1
v_call: TRBV11-3
clone_size: .
d_call: .
cdr3_aa: CASSLGALATDNEQFF
cdr3_nt: TGTGCCAGCAGCTTAGGAGCCCTAGCTACCGACAATGAGCAGTTCTTC

j_call: TRBJ1-2
v_call: TRBV7-8
clone_size: .
d_call: TRBD1
cdr3_aa: CASSLWDSSNSYGYTF
cdr3_nt: TGTGCCAGCAGCCTATGGGACAGTTCAAACAGCTATGGCTACACCTTC

j_call: TRBJ2-5
v_call: TRBV6-6
clone_size: .
d_call: TRBD1
cdr3_aa: CASSSGQGARQYF
cdr3_nt: TGTGCCAGCAGTTCTGGACAGGGGGCGCGCCAGTACTTC

j_call: TRBJ2-5
v_call: TRBV28
clone_size: .
d_call: TRBD2
cdr3_aa: CASSLYPPGGKETQYF
cdr3_nt: TGTGCCAGCAGCCTATATCCCCCGGGAGGTAAAGAGACCCAGTACTTC

j_call: TRBJ2-3
v_call: TRBV7-9
clone_size: .
d_call: TRBD1
cdr3_aa: CASDRDRDTDTQYF
cdr3_nt: TGTGCCAGTGACCGGGACAGGGACACAGATACGCAGTATTTT

j_call: TRBJ2-7
v_call: TRBV6-1
clone_size: .
d_call: TRBD2
cdr3_aa: CASSLTSGGYEQYF
cdr3_nt: TGTGCCAGCAGCCTTACTAGCGGGGGCTACGAGCAGTACTTC

j_call: TRBJ1-3
v_call: TRBV28
clone_size: .
d_call: .
cdr3_aa: CASYQGFGTDTIYF
cdr3_nt: TGTGCCAGCTATCAGGGATTTGGTACGGACACCATATATTTT

j_call: TRBJ2-5
v_call: TRBV5-6
clone_size: .
d_call: .
cdr3_aa: CASSLLSRDLETQYF
cdr3_nt: TGTGCCAGCAGCCTACTCTCCAGGGATCTTGAGACCCAGTACTTC

j_call: TRBJ1-3
v_call: TRBV5-1
clone_size: .
d_call: .
cdr3_aa: CASSLRPGRSPTSGNTIYF
cdr3_nt: TGCGCCAGCAGCTTAAGGCCCGGGAGGAGCCCCACGTCTGGAAACACCATATATTTT

j_call: TRBJ2-3
v_call: TRBV19
clone_size: .
d_call: .
cdr3_aa: CASSPRGSTDTQYF
cdr3_nt: TGTGCCAGTAGCCCGAGGGGGTCCACAGATACGCAGTATTTT

j_call: TRBJ2-3
v_call: TRBV10-3
clone_size: .
d_call: TRBD1
cdr3_aa: CAISEGQGSTDTQYF
cdr3_nt: TGTGCCATCAGTGAGGGACAGGGGAGCACAGATACGCAGTATTTT

j_call: TRBJ1-2
v_call: TRBV7-9
clone_size: .
d_call: .
cdr3_aa: CASSQGAGDYGYTF
cdr3_nt: TGTGCCAGCAGCCAGGGAGCAGGGGACTATGGCTACACCTTC

j_call: TRBJ2-5
v_call: TRBV7-9
clone_size: once
d_call: .
cdr3_aa: CASSRYGQQETQYF
cdr3_nt: TGTGCCAGCAGCCGATATGGACAGCAAGAGACCCAGTACTTC

j_call: TRBJ2-3
v_call: TRBV28
clone_size: .
d_call: TRBD2
cdr3_aa: CASTFSGRPTTDTQYF
cdr3_nt: TGTGCCAGCACATTTAGCGGGAGGCCCACCACAGATACGCAGTATTTT

j_call: TRBJ2-2
v_call: TRBV9
clone_size: .
d_call: .
cdr3_aa: CASSVAPESPTGELFF
cdr3_nt: TGTGCCAGCAGCGTAGCACCTGAGTCGCCTACCGGGGAGCTGTTTTTT

j_call: TRBJ2-2
v_call: TRBV28
clone_size: .
d_call: .
cdr3_aa: CATDLRGKGTGELFF
cdr3_nt: TGTGCCACCGACCTCAGGGGAAAAGGCACCGGGGAGCTGTTTTTT

j_call: TRBJ2-2
v_call: TRBV30
clone_size: .
d_call: TRBD2
cdr3_aa: CAWRPLAGVVRTGELFF
cdr3_nt: TGTGCCTGGAGGCCACTAGCGGGAGTGGTTCGTACCGGGGAGCTGTTTTTT

j_call: TRBJ1-3
v_call: TRBV14
clone_size: .
d_call: TRBD1
cdr3_aa: CASSLQGPLTGNTIYF
cdr3_nt: TGTGCCAGCAGCCTACAGGGGCCTTTAACTGGAAACACCATATATTTT

j_call: TRBJ2-2
v_call: TRBV19
clone_size: .
d_call: TRBD2
cdr3_aa: CASSISSGRALNTGELFF
cdr3_nt: TGTGCCAGTAGTATTAGTAGCGGGAGGGCCCTCAACACCGGGGAGCTGTTTTTT

j_call: TRBJ1-5
v_call: TRBV5-4
clone_size: .
d_call: TRBD1
cdr3_aa: CASSSGPGQGAYSNQPQHF
cdr3_nt: TGTGCCAGCAGCTCTGGACCGGGACAGGGGGCTTATAGCAATCAGCCCCAGCATTTT

j_call: TRBJ1-1
v_call: TRBV19
clone_size: .
d_call: .
cdr3_aa: CASSIDPGAATEAFF
cdr3_nt: TGTGCCAGTAGTATAGATCCAGGGGCGGCCACTGAAGCTTTCTTT

j_call: TRBJ1-2
v_call: TRBV4-1
clone_size: few
d_call: TRBD1
cdr3_aa: CASSQVSTGGYGYTF
cdr3_nt: TGCGCCAGCAGCCAAGTCTCCACAGGGGGCTATGGCTACACCTTC

j_call: TRBJ2-7
v_call: TRBV5-5
clone_size: .
d_call: .
cdr3_aa: CASSLDLGRSPYEQYF
cdr3_nt: TGTGCCAGCAGCTTGGATCTGGGGAGAAGCCCCTACGAGCAGTACTTC

j_call: TRBJ2-3
v_call: TRBV6-4
clone_size: many
d_call: TRBD2
cdr3_aa: CASSSGDTDTQYF
cdr3_nt: TGTGCCAGCAGTAGCGGGGACACAGATACGCAGTATTTT

j_call: TRBJ1-1
v_call: TRBV27
clone_size: .
d_call: .
cdr3_aa: CASRLVTRTEAFF
cdr3_nt: TGTGCCAGCAGACTAGTTACCCGTACTGAAGCTTTCTTT

j_call: TRBJ2-7
v_call: TRBV4-1
clone_size: .
d_call: TRBD2
cdr3_aa: CASSTRTTSAANEQYF
cdr3_nt: TGCGCCAGCTCCACCCGAACGACTAGCGCTGCTAACGAGCAGTACTTC

j_call: TRBJ2-3
v_call: TRBV6-1
clone_size: .
d_call: TRBD2
cdr3_aa: CASSDAGTSVLDTQYF
cdr3_nt: TGTGCCAGCAGTGACGCCGGGACTAGTGTCTTGGATACGCAGTATTTT

j_call: TRBJ1-1
v_call: TRBV29-1
clone_size: .
d_call: .
cdr3_aa: CSAGTIANTEAFF
cdr3_nt: TGCAGCGCCGGGACAATTGCAAACACTGAAGCTTTCTTT

j_call: TRBJ2-2
v_call: TRBV18
clone_size: .
d_call: .
cdr3_aa: CASAPQNTGELFF
cdr3_nt: TGTGCCAGCGCACCCCAGAACACCGGGGAGCTGTTTTTT

j_call: TRBJ1-2
v_call: TRBV4-1
clone_size: .
d_call: .
cdr3_aa: CASSQNTGSGGYTF
cdr3_nt: TGCGCCAGCAGCCAGAATACAGGGTCGGGGGGCTACACCTTC

j_call: TRBJ2-7
v_call: TRBV11-2
clone_size: .
d_call: .
cdr3_aa: CASGLSGDSYEQYF
cdr3_nt: TGTGCCAGCGGATTATCCGGGGACTCCTACGAGCAGTACTTC

j_call: TRBJ1-4
v_call: TRBV29-1
clone_size: .
d_call: TRBD1
cdr3_aa: CSVGQGFNEKLFF
cdr3_nt: TGCAGCGTTGGACAGGGCTTCAATGAAAAACTGTTTTTT

j_call: TRBJ1-2
v_call: TRBV28
clone_size: .
d_call: TRBD1
cdr3_aa: CASSLSDRAYGYTF
cdr3_nt: TGTGCCAGCAGTTTATCGGACAGGGCTTATGGCTACACCTTC

j_call: TRBJ2-5
v_call: TRBV5-6
clone_size: .
d_call: .
cdr3_aa: CASSLQGETQYF
cdr3_nt: TGTGCCAGCAGCTTACAGGGCGAGACCCAGTACTTC

j_call: TRBJ2-1
v_call: TRBV4-1
clone_size: .
d_call: TRBD2
cdr3_aa: CASSQDPVSGRMKGEQFF
cdr3_nt: TGCGCCAGCAGCCAAGATCCGGTCAGCGGGAGAATGAAGGGTGAGCAGTTCTTC

j_call: TRBJ1-1
v_call: TRBV10-3
clone_size: .
d_call: TRBD1
cdr3_aa: CAIREQGMNTEAFF
cdr3_nt: TGTGCCATCAGGGAACAGGGGATGAACACTGAAGCTTTCTTT

j_call: TRBJ2-7
v_call: TRBV7-2
clone_size: .
d_call: TRBD1
cdr3_aa: CASSVTGTGGTVGQYF
cdr3_nt: TGTGCCAGCAGCGTAACCGGGACAGGGGGAACGGTCGGGCAGTACTTC

j_call: TRBJ2-5
v_call: TRBV19
clone_size: once
d_call: .
cdr3_aa: CATSEATGTQYF
cdr3_nt: TGTGCCACCTCAGAGGCCACCGGGACCCAGTACTTC

j_call: TRBJ1-6
v_call: TRBV10-3
clone_size: once
d_call: .
cdr3_aa: CAISGESSYNSPLHF
cdr3_nt: TGTGCCATCAGTGGAGAGAGCTCCTATAATTCACCCCTCCACTTT

j_call: TRBJ1-4
v_call: TRBV30
clone_size: .
d_call: .
cdr3_aa: CAWNSGDFEKLFF
cdr3_nt: TGTGCCTGGAACTCAGGGGATTTCGAAAAACTGTTTTTT

j_call: TRBJ1-1
v_call: TRBV7-3
clone_size: .
d_call: .
cdr3_aa: CASSHTGNSEAFF
cdr3_nt: TGTGCCAGCAGTCATACAGGGAACTCTGAAGCTTTCTTT